These 31 T cell receptor beta chains were all obtained from the same sample, sequenced in a study of cytomegalovirus exposure and HLA in healthy donors. Use of 60 Vbeta and 13 Jbeta primers characterized the PCR. TCRdb's copy holds only in-frame clones and misses some; the assay was immunoSEQ multiplex PCR. The data hold roughly 98,000 clones, with 60% to 80% observed a single time. The sample consisted of PBMCs. The source of these receptors is a female donor in good health and CMV-seronegative.

This clone was seen a few times. At one boundary the junction diverges from the germline segment, which might be a read error. CDR3 sequence (DNA): TGTGCTAGCAGCTTAGCGGCGGGGGGGCTTGAGACCCAGTACTTC. This gives the protein CASSLAAGGLETQYF. V and J are TRBV7-7 and TRBJ2-5; TRBD2 matches at 9 bases. The CDR3 runs to 15 residues. In germline, CDR1 is SSHAT, CDR2 FNYEAQ (reference sequence).

This chain uses TRBV19 with TRBJ1-2; possible D gene TRBD1, 5 bases. Trimming removed 4 bases from V and 4 bases from J, with 13 bases in between. Germline CDR1 and CDR2: LNHDA and SQIVND (reference sequence). The CDR3 has 14 amino acids. The CDR3 bases are TGTGCCAGTAGTAAGGGGTGGGGAAGCTATGGCTACACCTTC. Amino acids: CASSKGWGSYGYTF.

V is TRBV6-1 and J is TRBJ2-1; 16 positions agree with TRBD2. Germline values: CDR1 MNHNS, CDR2 SASEGT. The CDR3 covers 18 residues. V trimming: 4 bases; J trimming: 2 bases; junction bases outside the gene matches: 5. The CDR3 loop reads CASSGGLAGGPAYNEQFF. The DNA of the CDR3 is TGTGCCAGCAGTGGGGGACTAGCGGGGGGGCCTGCCTACAATGAGCAGTTCTTC.

This rearrangement joins TRBV7-9 to TRBJ1-4; possibly TRBD1 for D (5 bases). The germline gives CDR1 SEHNR, CDR2 FQNEAQ (reference sequence). The V end lost 5 bases, the J end lost 7 bases, and 17 bases lay between the germline ends. The CDR3 covers 15 residues. CDR3 coding DNA: TGTGCCAGCAGCCCATTGGGAGGGGTGGGTGAAAAACTGTTTTTT. Its protein product is CASSPLGGVGEKLFF.

The chain is built from TRBV4-2 and TRBJ2-7; TRBD2 matches 12 bases. Trimming took 6 bases from V and 3 from J; bases not matched to a gene: 6. Germline V gene sequence: CDR1 LGHNA, CDR2 YNFKEQ. This CDR3 spans 15 amino acids. The CDR3 loop reads CASRPGLAGYYEQYF. For the CDR3, the DNA is TGTGCCAGCAGACCAGGACTAGCGGGGTACTACGAGCAGTACTTC.

The rearrangement uses TRBV11-3 and TRBJ1-1, with TRBD1 matching over 7 bases. V lost 5 bases and J lost 0; bases outside the gene matches: 6. Looked up from germline, CDR1 is SGHNT and CDR2 is YENEEA. The CDR3 covers 15 residues. CDR3 nucleotide sequence: TGTGCCAGCAGCCCCCTAGGACAGGTGAACACTGAAGCTTTCTTT. Translating gives CASSPLGQVNTEAFF.

The V gene is TRBV9, the J gene TRBJ1-5; possible D gene TRBD1, 5 bases. Per the germline V gene, CDR1 is SGDLS and CDR2 is YYNGEE. V gave up 2 bases and J gave up 4 bases, with 13 bases separating them. This CDR3 has 15 amino acids. The CDR3 loop is CASSVGGSDNQPQHF. The DNA of the CDR3 is TGTGCCAGCAGCGTGGGGGGATCGGATAATCAGCCCCAGCATTTT. Full variable domain (remainder filled in from reference TRBV9 and TRBJ1-5): DSGVTQTPKHLITATGQRVTLRCSPRSGDLSVYWYQQSLDQGLQFLIQYYNGEERAKGNILERFSAQQFPDLHSELNLSSLELGDSALYFCASSVGGSDNQPQHFGDGTRLSIL.

Here the CDR3 reads CASRDNQNTGELFF. Here the CDR3 DNA reads TGTGCCAGCAGGGACAACCAAAACACCGGGGAGCTGTTTTTT. This rearrangement joins TRBV5-4 to TRBJ2-2; TRBD1 might be the D (5 bases). The CDR3 is made up of 14 amino acids. Germline V lookup: CDR1 SGHNT, CDR2 YYREEE (reference sequence). Trimming cost V 5 bases and J 2 bases, with 10 bases left between them.

The chain couples TRBV7-6 to TRBJ1-3; D ambiguous. Germline V CDR1 and CDR2: SGHVS, FNYEAQ. V lost 0 bases and J 1 base, leaving 7 bases between the germline ends. The length of the CDR3 is 15 residues. CDR3 bases: TGTGCCAGCAGCTTAGCTCGGGGTTCTGGAAACACCATATATTTT. Translating gives CASSLARGSGNTIYF.

This clone has a single count. This rearrangement joins TRBV28 to TRBJ2-5; D is unclear. The J call may not be correct, given that the DNA end is closer to TRBJ2-7. CDR1 is MDHEN and CDR2 is SYDVKM in the germline V gene. The CDR3 covers 14 residues. The chain's CDR3 is CASSLPMNHYEQYF. CDR3 nucleotides: TGTGCCAGCAGTTTACCAATGAACCACTACGAGCAGTACTTC.

This clone is a singleton in its sample. The genes are TRBV7-9 and TRBJ1-2, with D unresolved. The CDR3 loop spans 15 amino acids. Germline lookup yields CDR1 SEHNR and CDR2 FQNEAQ (reference sequence). Trimming cost V 1 base and J 0 bases, with 9 bases left between them. CDR3 sequence: CASSLGQIPNYGYTF. The CDR3 DNA follows: TGTGCCAGCAGCTTAGGACAAATACCTAACTATGGCTACACCTTC.

This clone was counted between two and nine times. The chain is built from TRBV2 and TRBJ2-7; D remains unclear. The CDR3 runs to 14 residues. V lost 3 bases, J lost 4 bases, and 13 bases lay in between. The germline gives CDR1 SNHLY, CDR2 FYNNEI. CDR3 sequence: CASSETPQPYEQYF. The CDR3 region has the DNA TGTGCCAGCAGTGAGACTCCTCAACCTTACGAGCAGTACTTC.

The chain links TRBV7-9 to TRBJ1-4; TRBD1 agrees at 10 bases. From germline, CDR1 is SEHNR and CDR2 FQNEAQ (reference sequence). CDR3 length: 16 amino acids. Unmatched junction bases numbered 7, after V lost 1 base and J lost 8 bases. The CDR3 DNA is TGTGCCAGCAGCTTAGTAGGACAGGGGGTCTCCGAAAAACTGTTTTTT. It translates to CASSLVGQGVSEKLFF.

The chain links TRBV2 to TRBJ2-2, with TRBD1 matching over 8 bases. V trimming: 6 bases; J trimming: 6 bases; junction bases outside the gene matches: 9. The CDR3 covers 15 residues. The germline V gene has CDR1 SNHLY and CDR2 FYNNEI. CDR3 sequence (DNA): TGTGCCAGCAGAAAACAGGGGGAGGATCCCGGGGAGCTGTTTTTT. Encoded protein: CASRKQGEDPGELFF.

The chain has TRBV28 and TRBJ2-5; 8 positions agree with TRBD2. CDR3 length equals 15 residues. Germline trimming cut 6 bases from V and 5 bases from J; bases unmatched to any gene: 11. The germline gives CDR1 MDHEN, CDR2 SYDVKM. Here the CDR3 DNA reads TGTGCCAGCAGAAATAGCGGGGTAGGTCTGGAGACCCAGTACTTC. It specifies CASRNSGVGLETQYF.

The V and J genes are TRBV10-3 and TRBJ2-7; no clear D gene. CDR3 length: 12 amino acids. Germline lookup yields CDR1 ENHRY and CDR2 SYGVKD. Trimming stripped 10 bases from V and 4 bases from J, with 14 bases between. This CDR3 reads CASRNPTYEQYF. Written as DNA, the CDR3 is TGTGCCAGCAGGAACCCAACTTACGAGCAGTACTTC.

V is TRBV10-3 and J is TRBJ1-6, with 10 bases aligning to TRBD1. The V and J ends lost 4 bases and 0 bases, in that order; junction bases with no gene match: 9. Germline assignment: CDR1 ENHRY and CDR2 SYGVKD. CDR3 length equals 19 residues. The CDR3 reads CAISAAGTGEGSYNSPLHF. CDR3 sequence (DNA): TGTGCCATCAGTGCCGCCGGGACAGGGGAAGGCTCCTATAATTCACCCCTCCACTTT.

The V call is TRBV9, the J call TRBJ2-3; 10 nucleotides line up with TRBD2. Germline lookup yields CDR1 SGDLS and CDR2 YYNGEE. The CDR3 spans 19 residues. The V segment lost 1 base and the J segment 2 bases; nucleotides outside the gene matches: 13. The chain's CDR3 is CASSVSPPPLAGVTDTQYF. The CDR3 region has the DNA TGTGCCAGCAGCGTATCGCCCCCCCCTCTAGCGGGGGTCACAGATACGCAGTATTTT.

V is TRBV29-1 and J is TRBJ1-4, with TRBD1 identical over 7 bases. The CDR3 loop spans 13 amino acids. Germline CDR1 is SQVTM and CDR2 is ANQGSEA. Unmatched junction bases numbered 8, after V lost 5 bases and J lost 8 bases. As DNA, the CDR3 is TGCAGCGTTCTGACAGGGTCGAGGGAAAAACTGTTTTTT. This codes for CSVLTGSREKLFF.

In this sample, this clone turned up a few times. The J gene is TRBJ1-6, the V gene TRBV30; maybe TRBD1 (5 bases). V lost 0 bases and J lost 3, with 9 bases in between. Germline V lookup: CDR1 GTSNPN, CDR2 SVGIG (reference sequence). The CDR3 loop spans 15 amino acids. In DNA, the CDR3 is TGTGCCTGGAGTGTAGGGGTACTCTATAATTCACCCCTCCACTTT. Translating it yields CAWSVGVLYNSPLHF.

This chain connects TRBV18 to TRBJ1-1; the D is unclear. The CDR3 spans 14 residues. Germline CDR1 and CDR2: KGHSH and LQKENI. Deletions cut 4 bases from V and 3 bases from J, with 12 bases between. The CDR3 nucleotides read TGTGCCAGCTCACTCCTAACTGTGGACACTGAAGCTTTCTTT. This translates into CASSLLTVDTEAFF.

V gene TRBV7-9 combines with J gene TRBJ1-2; D gene uncertain. Trimming took 5 bases from V and 7 from J, leaving 23 bases between them. This CDR3 is 16 amino acids long. The V gene's germline CDR1 is SEHNR and CDR2 FQNEAQ (reference sequence). CDR3 region: CASSPRVAGIGSGYTF. The CDR3 nucleotides are TGTGCCAGCAGCCCGAGGGTTGCGGGGATCGGTAGTGGCTACACCTTC.

This chain joins TRBV7-2 and TRBJ2-7; D gene ambiguous. This CDR3 has 13 residues. Germline CDR1 SGHTA, CDR2 FQGNSA. Trimming left V 7 bases short and J 2 bases short, with 12 bases between. The DNA for the CDR3 is TGTGCCAGCAACTCAGGTTGGGCCTACGAGCAGTACTTC. Protein: CASNSGWAYEQYF.

V usage is TRBV30 and J usage is TRBJ2-7, with 8 bases matching TRBD2. Germline CDR1 and CDR2: GTSNPN and SVGIG (reference sequence). The CDR3 loop spans 14 amino acids. Trimming at V came to 3 bases and at J to 4 bases, leaving 8 bases not matched to a gene. This chain's CDR3 is CAWRDSGVLYEQYF. CDR3 nucleotide sequence: TGTGCCTGGAGGGATAGCGGGGTTTTGTACGAGCAGTACTTC.

A remark on this clone: One junction end disagrees with the germline gene, perhaps due to a read error. CDR3 amino acids: CSSSQNIFGGYTF. Here the CDR3 DNA reads TGTTCCAGCAGCCAGAACATATTTGGTGGCTACACCTTC. The gene calls are TRBV7-9 and TRBJ1-2; D is uncertain. Per germline, CDR1 SEHNR and CDR2 FQNEAQ (reference sequence). The CDR3 is 13 amino acids. The whole variable domain, filled in from reference TRBV7-9 and TRBJ1-2, reads DTGVSQNPRHKITKRGQNVTFRCDPISEHNRLYWYRQTLGQGPEFLTYFQNEAQLEKSRLLSDRFSAERPKGSFSTLEIQRTEQGDSAMYLCSSSQNIFGGYTFGSGTRLTVV.

The chain combines TRBV27 with TRBJ2-3, with TRBD2 matching over 11 bases. The ends lost 5 bases at V and 5 bases at J; junction bases unmatched: 15. CDR3 length: 18 amino acids. The germline V gene encodes CDR1 MNHEY and CDR2 SMNVEV (reference sequence). CDR3 sequence: CASSLLAGDPLPVDTQYF. CDR3 sequence (DNA): TGTGCCAGCAGTCTACTAGCGGGAGACCCCCTCCCAGTAGATACGCAGTATTTT.

The chain has TRBV9 and TRBJ2-1; TRBD2 matches at 10 bases. V trimming: 1 base; J trimming: 6 bases; junction bases outside the gene matches: 7. The CDR3 totals 16 residues. From germline, CDR1 is SGDLS and CDR2 YYNGEE. The CDR3 sequence is CASSVIGTSDVNEQFF. The CDR3 region has the DNA TGTGCCAGCAGCGTAATCGGGACTAGCGATGTCAATGAGCAGTTCTTC.

A word on this clone: Other DNA sequences within the sample encode an identical CDR3. The V call is TRBV11-2, the J call TRBJ1-3; D gene uncertain. Germline V CDR1 and CDR2: SGHAT, FQNNGV. V lost 4 bases and J lost 0, with 7 bases in between. This CDR3 contains 14 residues. The CDR3 sequence is CASSSSSSGNTIYF. CDR3 nucleotide sequence: TGTGCCAGCAGCTCAAGTAGCTCTGGAAACACCATATATTTT.

This rearrangement joins TRBV6-1 to TRBJ1-5, with D perhaps matching TRBD1 (6 bases). The CDR3 sequence is 14 residues long. CDR1 and CDR2 from the germline V gene are MNHNS and SASEGT. The V and J ends lost 2 bases and 10 bases respectively, with 15 bases between them. As DNA, the CDR3 is TGTGCCAGCAGTGAAAGGAGGACAGTAGTACCCCAGCATTTT. Residues: CASSERRTVVPQHF.

This clone was recorded a few times. The chain couples TRBV4-1 to TRBJ1-2, with D perhaps matching TRBD1 (6 bases). Trimming took 0 bases from V and 2 from J, leaving 19 bases between them. Germline CDR1 MGHRA, CDR2 YSYEKL. The CDR3 spans 18 residues. This CDR3 reads CASSQDYSTGRPNYGYTF. The CDR3 DNA reads TGCGCCAGCAGCCAAGATTATAGTACAGGGAGACCAAACTATGGCTACACCTTC.

As regards this clone: This CDR3 is also generated by other DNA sequences in the sample. The chain couples TRBV5-8 to TRBJ1-1, with D perhaps matching TRBD1 (5 bases). Germline CDR1 and CDR2: SGHTS and YDEGEE. The CDR3 runs to 15 residues. Trimming stripped 4 bases from V and 1 base from J, with 14 bases between. The CDR3 sequence is CASSPRGKANTEAFF. The CDR3 nucleotides read TGTGCCAGCAGCCCCCGGGGGAAAGCGAACACTGAAGCTTTCTTT. The entire variable domain, with the rest obtained from reference TRBV5-8 and TRBJ1-1, is as follows: EAGVTQSPTHLIKTRGQQATLRCSPISGHTSVYWYQQALGLGLQFLLWYDEGEERNRGNFPPRFSGRQFPNYSSELNVNALELEDSALYLCASSPRGKANTEAFFGQGTRLTVV.